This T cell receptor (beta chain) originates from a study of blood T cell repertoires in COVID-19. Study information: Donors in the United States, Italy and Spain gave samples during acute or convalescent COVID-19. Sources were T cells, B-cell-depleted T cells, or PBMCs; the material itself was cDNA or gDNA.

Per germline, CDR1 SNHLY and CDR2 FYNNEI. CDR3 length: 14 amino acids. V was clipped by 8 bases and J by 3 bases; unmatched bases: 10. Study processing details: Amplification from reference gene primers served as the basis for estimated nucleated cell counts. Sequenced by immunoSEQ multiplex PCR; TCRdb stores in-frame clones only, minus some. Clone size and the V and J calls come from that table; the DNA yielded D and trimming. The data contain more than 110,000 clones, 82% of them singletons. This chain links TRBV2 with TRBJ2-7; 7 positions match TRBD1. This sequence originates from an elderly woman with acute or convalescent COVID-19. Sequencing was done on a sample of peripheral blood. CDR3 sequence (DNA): TGTGCCAGCCAGGGGGTGACAGGATTCTACGAGCAGTACTTC. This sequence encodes CASQGVTGFYEQYF.